One TCR beta chain is described in this entry. The method was immunoSEQ multiplex PCR; TCRdb's version includes in-frame clones alone and lacks a portion of them. Counted here are about 46,000 clones, around 83% occurring once; the ten biggest clones make up roughly 3%. The sample comes from a study of blood T cell repertoires in COVID-19. Participants were aged about 18 to 100 years from around 26 US areas. Germline V gene sequence: CDR1 GTSNPN, CDR2 SVGIG (reference sequence). The junction had 9 bases not matched to a gene; V was cut back by 7 bases and J by 4 bases. CDR3 length equals 13 residues. The chain combines TRBV30 with TRBJ2-5; the match to TRBD1 covers 7 bases. Material: PBMCs or T cells enriched from blood (not recorded which). The sequence derives from a woman aged 45-65 years who had recovered from COVID-19. The CDR3 DNA is TGTGCCTTCGTAAGACAGGGACGAGAGACCCAGTACTTC. Its translation: CAFVRQGRETQYF.